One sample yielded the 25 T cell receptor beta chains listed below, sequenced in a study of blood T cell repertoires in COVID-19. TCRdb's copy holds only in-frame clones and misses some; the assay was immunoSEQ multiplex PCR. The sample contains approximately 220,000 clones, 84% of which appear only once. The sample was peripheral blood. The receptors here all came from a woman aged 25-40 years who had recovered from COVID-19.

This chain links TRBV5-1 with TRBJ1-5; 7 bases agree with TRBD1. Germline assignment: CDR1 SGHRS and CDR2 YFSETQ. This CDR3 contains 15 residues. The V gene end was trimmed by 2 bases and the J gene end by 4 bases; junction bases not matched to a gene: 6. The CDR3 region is CASSFSGTENQPQHF. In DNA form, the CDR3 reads TGCGCCAGCAGCTTCTCCGGGACAGAGAATCAGCCCCAGCATTTT.

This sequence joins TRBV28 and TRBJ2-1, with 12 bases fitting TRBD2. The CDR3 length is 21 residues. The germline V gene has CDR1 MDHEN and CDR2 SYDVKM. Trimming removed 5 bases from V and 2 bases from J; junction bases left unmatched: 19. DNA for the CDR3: TGTGCCAGCAGTCTACTCCAAGGGACTAGCGGGCCAATCTTCACCTACAATGAGCAGTTCTTC. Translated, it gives CASSLLQGTSGPIFTYNEQFF. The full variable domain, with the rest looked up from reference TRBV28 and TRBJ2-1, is DVKVTQSSRYLVKRTGEKVFLECVQDMDHENMFWYRQDPGLGLRLIYFSYDVKMKEKGDIPEGYSVSREKKERFSLILESASTNQTSMYLCASSLLQGTSGPIFTYNEQFFGPGTRLTVL.

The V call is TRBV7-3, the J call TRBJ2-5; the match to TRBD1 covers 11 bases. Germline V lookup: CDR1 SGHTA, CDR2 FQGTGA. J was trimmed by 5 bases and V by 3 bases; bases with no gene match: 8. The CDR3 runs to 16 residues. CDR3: CASSFTKDRGPETQYF. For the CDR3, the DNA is TGTGCCAGCAGCTTCACGAAGGACAGGGGGCCTGAGACCCAGTACTTC.

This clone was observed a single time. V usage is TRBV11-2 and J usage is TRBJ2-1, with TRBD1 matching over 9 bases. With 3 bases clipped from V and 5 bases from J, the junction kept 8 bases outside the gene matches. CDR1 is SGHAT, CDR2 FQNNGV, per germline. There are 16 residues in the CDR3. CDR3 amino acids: CASSFGNRGLNNEQFF. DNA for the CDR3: TGTGCCAGCAGCTTTGGAAACAGGGGGCTAAACAATGAGCAGTTCTTC.

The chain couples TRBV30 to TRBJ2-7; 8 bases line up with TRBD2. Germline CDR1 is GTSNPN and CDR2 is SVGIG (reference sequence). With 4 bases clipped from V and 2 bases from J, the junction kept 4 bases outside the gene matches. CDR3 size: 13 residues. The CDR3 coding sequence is TGTGCCTGGACGACGGGACTAGCCTACGAGCAGTACTTC. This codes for CAWTTGLAYEQYF.

CDR3 sequence (DNA): TGCAGCCTCACTAGCGGGAGCCCCACAGATACGCAGTATTTT. Its protein product is CSLTSGSPTDTQYF. The chain combines TRBV29-1 with TRBJ2-3; 11 nucleotides line up with TRBD2. This CDR3 has 14 residues. V lost 8 bases to trimming and J lost 2 bases; unmatched junction nucleotides: 6. Germline V lookup: CDR1 SQVTM, CDR2 ANQGSEA.

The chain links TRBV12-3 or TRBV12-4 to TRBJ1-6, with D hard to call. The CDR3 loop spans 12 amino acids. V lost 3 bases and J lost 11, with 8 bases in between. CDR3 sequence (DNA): TGTGCCAGCAGTTTCGTAGATGCACCCCTCCACTTT. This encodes CASSFVDAPLHF.

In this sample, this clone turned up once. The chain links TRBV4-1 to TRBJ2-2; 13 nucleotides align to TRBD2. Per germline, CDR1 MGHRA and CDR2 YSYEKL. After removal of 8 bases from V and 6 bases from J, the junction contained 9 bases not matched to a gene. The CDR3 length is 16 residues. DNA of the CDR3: TGCGCCAGCTCGATAGGACTAGCGGGAGCATCCGGGGAGCTGTTTTTT. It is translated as CASSIGLAGASGELFF.

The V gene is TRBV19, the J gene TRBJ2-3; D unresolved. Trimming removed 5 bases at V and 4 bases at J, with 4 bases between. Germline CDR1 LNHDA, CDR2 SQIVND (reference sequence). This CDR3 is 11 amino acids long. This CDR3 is CASSRADTQYF. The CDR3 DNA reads TGTGCCAGTAGTCGCGCAGATACGCAGTATTTT.

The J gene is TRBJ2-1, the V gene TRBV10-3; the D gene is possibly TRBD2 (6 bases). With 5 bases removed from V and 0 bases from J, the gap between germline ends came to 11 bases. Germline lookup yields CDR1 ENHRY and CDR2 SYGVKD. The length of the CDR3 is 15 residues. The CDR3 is CAISPPGVSYNEQFF. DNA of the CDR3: TGTGCCATCAGTCCTCCGGGGGTCTCCTACAATGAGCAGTTCTTC.

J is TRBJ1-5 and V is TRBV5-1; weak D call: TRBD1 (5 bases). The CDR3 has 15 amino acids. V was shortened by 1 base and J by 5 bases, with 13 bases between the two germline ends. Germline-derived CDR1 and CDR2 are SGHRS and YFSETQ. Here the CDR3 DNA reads TGCGCCAGCAGCTTGTTTCGGACAACTGATCAGCCCCAGCATTTT. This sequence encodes CASSLFRTTDQPQHF.

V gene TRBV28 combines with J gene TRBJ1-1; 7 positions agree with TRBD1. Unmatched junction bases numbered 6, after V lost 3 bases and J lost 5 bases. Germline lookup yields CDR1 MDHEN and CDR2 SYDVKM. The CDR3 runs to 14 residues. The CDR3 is CASSLKTGRTEAFF. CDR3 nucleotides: TGTGCCAGCAGTTTGAAGACAGGGCGGACTGAAGCTTTCTTT.

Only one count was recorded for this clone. CDR3 sequence: CSVSASRTDTQYF. The CDR3 DNA sequence: TGCAGCGTTAGTGCTAGCCGCACAGATACGCAGTATTTT. The chain combines TRBV29-1 with TRBJ2-3, with D perhaps matching TRBD2 (5 bases). The CDR3 spans 13 residues. V lost 5 bases, J lost 1 base, and 10 bases lay in between. Germline CDR1 is SQVTM and CDR2 is ANQGSEA.

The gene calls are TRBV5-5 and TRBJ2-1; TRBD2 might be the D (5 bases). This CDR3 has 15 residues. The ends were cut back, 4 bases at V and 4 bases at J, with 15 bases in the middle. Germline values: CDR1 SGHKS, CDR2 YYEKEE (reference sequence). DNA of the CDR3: TGTGCCAGCAGCCACATGGACGGGGAGTACAATGAGCAGTTCTTC. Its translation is CASSHMDGEYNEQFF.

CDR3 protein: CASSQEHDRLNTEAFF. DNA for the CDR3: TGCGCCAGCAGCCAAGAGCATGACAGGTTGAACACTGAAGCTTTCTTT. The rearrangement uses TRBV4-1 and TRBJ1-1; maybe TRBD1 (6 bases). The CDR3 spans 16 residues. Per the germline V gene, CDR1 is MGHRA and CDR2 is YSYEKL. The V end lost 0 bases, the J end lost 0 bases, and 11 bases lay between the germline ends.

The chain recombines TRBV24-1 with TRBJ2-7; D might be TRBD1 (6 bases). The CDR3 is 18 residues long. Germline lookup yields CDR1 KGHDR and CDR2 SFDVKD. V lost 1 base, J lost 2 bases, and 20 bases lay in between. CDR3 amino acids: CATSDFGDNPRGPYEQYF. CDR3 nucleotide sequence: TGTGCCACCAGTGATTTCGGGGACAACCCGAGGGGACCCTACGAGCAGTACTTC.

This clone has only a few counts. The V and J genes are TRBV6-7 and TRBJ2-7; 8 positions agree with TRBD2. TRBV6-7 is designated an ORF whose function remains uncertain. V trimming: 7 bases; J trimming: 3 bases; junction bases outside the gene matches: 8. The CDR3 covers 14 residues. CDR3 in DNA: TGTGCCAGCAAGACGGCCGGGAGGGACTACGAGCAGTACTTC. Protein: CASKTAGRDYEQYF.

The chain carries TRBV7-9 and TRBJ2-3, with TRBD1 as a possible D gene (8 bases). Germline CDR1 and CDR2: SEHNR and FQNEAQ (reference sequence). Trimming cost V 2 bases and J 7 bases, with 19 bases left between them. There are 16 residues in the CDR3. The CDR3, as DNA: TGTGCCAGCAGCTTATTGAGAGGACAGGGAGGGTATACGCAGTATTTT. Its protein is CASSLLRGQGGYTQYF.

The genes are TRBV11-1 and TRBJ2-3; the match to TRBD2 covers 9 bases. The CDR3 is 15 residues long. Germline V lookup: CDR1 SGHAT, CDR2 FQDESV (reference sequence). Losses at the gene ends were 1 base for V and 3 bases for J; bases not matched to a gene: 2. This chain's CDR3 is CASSLDSGGTDTQYF. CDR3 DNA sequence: TGTGCCAGCAGCTTAGACAGCGGGGGGACAGATACGCAGTATTTT. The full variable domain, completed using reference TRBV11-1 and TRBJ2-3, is EAEVAQSPRYKITEKSQAVAFWCDPISGHATLYWYRQILGQGPELLVQFQDESVVDDSQLPKDRFSAERLKGVDSTLKIQPAELGDSAMYLCASSLDSGGTDTQYFGPGTRLTVL.

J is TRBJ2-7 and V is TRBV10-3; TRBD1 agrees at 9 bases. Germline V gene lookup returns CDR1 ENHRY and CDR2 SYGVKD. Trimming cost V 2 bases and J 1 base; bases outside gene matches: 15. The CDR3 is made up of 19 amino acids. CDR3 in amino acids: CAISEPVGGTGQNSYEQYF. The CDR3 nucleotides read TGTGCCATCAGTGAGCCAGTGGGGGGGACAGGGCAGAATTCCTACGAGCAGTACTTC.

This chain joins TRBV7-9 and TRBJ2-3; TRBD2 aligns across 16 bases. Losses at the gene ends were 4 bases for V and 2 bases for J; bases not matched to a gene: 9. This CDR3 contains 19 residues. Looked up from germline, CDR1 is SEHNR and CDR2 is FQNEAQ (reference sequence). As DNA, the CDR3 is TGTGCCAGCAGCTCCCGGGGACTAGCGGGAGGGCCGATCACAGATACGCAGTATTTT. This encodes CASSSRGLAGGPITDTQYF.

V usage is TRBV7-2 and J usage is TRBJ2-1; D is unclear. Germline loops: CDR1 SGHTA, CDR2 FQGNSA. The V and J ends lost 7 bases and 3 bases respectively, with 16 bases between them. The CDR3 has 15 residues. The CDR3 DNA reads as TGTGCCAGCACCCTCGTAGGTCAGGACTACAATGAGCAGTTCTTC. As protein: CASTLVGQDYNEQFF. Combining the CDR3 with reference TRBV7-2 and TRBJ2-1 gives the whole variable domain GAGVSQSPSNKVTEKGKDVELRCDPISGHTALYWYRQSLGQGLEFLIYFQGNSAPDKSGLPSDRFSAERTGGSVSTLTIQRTQQEDSAVYLCASTLVGQDYNEQFFGPGTRLTVL.

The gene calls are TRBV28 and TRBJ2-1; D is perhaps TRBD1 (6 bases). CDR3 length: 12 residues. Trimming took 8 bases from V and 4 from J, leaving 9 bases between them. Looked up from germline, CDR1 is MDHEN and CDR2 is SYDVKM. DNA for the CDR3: TGTGCCAGCGCGGACAGTTACAATGAGCAGTTCTTC. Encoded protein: CASADSYNEQFF.

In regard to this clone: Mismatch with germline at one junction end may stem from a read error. The CDR3 is CASSPGAAPYEQYF. In nucleotides, the CDR3 is TGTGCTAGCAGCCCTGGGGCGGCCCCCTACGAGCAGTACTTC. The chain joins TRBV7-7 to TRBJ2-7; D possibly corresponds to TRBD1 (5 bases). From germline, CDR1 is SSHAT and CDR2 FNYEAQ (reference sequence). The CDR3 runs to 14 residues.

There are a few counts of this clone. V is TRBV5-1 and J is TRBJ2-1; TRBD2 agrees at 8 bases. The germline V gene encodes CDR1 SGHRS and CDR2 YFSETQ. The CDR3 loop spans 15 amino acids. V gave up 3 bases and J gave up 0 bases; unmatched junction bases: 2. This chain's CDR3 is CASSSGTSSYNEQFF. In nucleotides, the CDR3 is TGCGCCAGCAGCTCCGGGACTAGCTCCTACAATGAGCAGTTCTTC.